Below are 11 T cell receptor beta chains sequenced from a single sample in a study of PD-1 blockade in classical Hodgkin lymphoma. Every one of the patients relapsed after autologous stem cell transplantation (brentuximab vedotin exposure was variable). The protocol was immunoSEQ multiplex PCR, while the TCRdb copy is restricted to in-frame clones and leaves out a portion. The table has 100,000 or so clones, 80% to 90% seen once. The starting material was peripheral blood mononuclear cells (PBMCs), obtained before the second cycle of nivolumab. The origin of the receptors is a human donor with classical Hodgkin lymphoma.

This sequence joins TRBV11-2 and TRBJ1-3; the D gene is possibly TRBD1 (5 bases). The CDR3 length is 17 residues. CDR1 and CDR2 from the germline V gene are SGHAT and FQNNGV. Trimming stripped 2 bases from V and 4 bases from J, with 18 bases between. The CDR3 sequence: CASSLIRFGGSGNTIYF. CDR3 nucleotide sequence: TGTGCCAGCAGCTTAATTCGTTTTGGGGGGTCCGGAAACACCATATATTTT.

The chain carries TRBV6-1 and TRBJ1-2, with D maybe TRBD1 (5 bases). CDR1 is MNHNS and CDR2 is SASEGT in the germline V gene. The V gene lost 6 bases and the J gene lost 0 bases, with 8 bases spanning the gap. The CDR3 consists of 13 residues. The CDR3 is CASSRVTNYGYTF. CDR3 sequence (DNA): TGTGCCAGCAGCAGGGTTACTAACTATGGCTACACCTTC.

This chain uses TRBV6-5 with TRBJ2-3; 8 nucleotides agree with TRBD1. The CDR3 runs to 15 residues. V dropped 3 bases and J dropped 5; count of bases not matched to a gene: 7. Germline-derived CDR1 and CDR2 are MNHEY and SVGAGI. The DNA for the CDR3 is TGTGCCAGCAGTTATCAACAGGGGGTACTAGATACGCAGTATTTT. Residues: CASSYQQGVLDTQYF.

This clone was seen more than once but under ten times. The V gene is TRBV27, the J gene TRBJ2-5; no firm D call. Germline V gene data show CDR1 as MNHEY and CDR2 as SMNVEV (reference sequence). The CDR3 extends over 14 amino acids. V lost 0 bases, J lost 1 base, and 6 bases lay in between. DNA for the CDR3: TGTGCCAGCAGTTTATCACCCCCCCAAGAGACCCAGTACTTC. Protein product: CASSLSPPQETQYF.

Here the CDR3 reads CASSQLTGENTEAFF. CDR3 nucleotides: TGTGCCAGCAGTCAACTGACAGGGGAGAACACTGAAGCTTTCTTT. The chain recombines TRBV28 with TRBJ1-1, with 8 nucleotides matching TRBD1. Germline assignment: CDR1 MDHEN and CDR2 SYDVKM. CDR3 size: 15 residues. The junction had 6 bases not matched to a gene; V was cut back by 5 bases and J by 1 base. Based on the CDR3 plus reference TRBV28 and TRBJ1-1, the full variable domain is DVKVTQSSRYLVKRTGEKVFLECVQDMDHENMFWYRQDPGLGLRLIYFSYDVKMKEKGDIPEGYSVSREKKERFSLILESASTNQTSMYLCASSQLTGENTEAFFGQGTRLTVV.

The chain couples TRBV9 to TRBJ1-4, with D unresolved. The CDR3 has 15 residues. CDR1 and CDR2 from the germline V gene are SGDLS and YYNGEE. The ends were cut back, 1 base at V and 4 bases at J, with 11 bases in the middle. In DNA, the CDR3 is TGTGCCAGCAGCGTATCGTCCCAGGATAATGAAAAACTGTTTTTT. Its translation is CASSVSSQDNEKLFF.

The chain has TRBV2 and TRBJ1-4; TRBD1 is a possible D gene (5 bases). The germline V gene encodes CDR1 SNHLY and CDR2 FYNNEI. The CDR3 is 16 residues long. V was shortened by 3 bases and J by 7 bases, with 18 bases between the two germline ends. DNA of the CDR3: TGTGCCAGCAGTGAGTACGAGACAGCCGCGGGTGAAAAACTGTTTTTT. Amino acids: CASSEYETAAGEKLFF.

The genes are TRBV19 and TRBJ2-2; D unclear. The CDR3 loop spans 15 amino acids. CDR1 and CDR2 (germline): LNHDA, SQIVND (reference sequence). The V end was cut by 8 bases, the J end by 0 bases, with 13 bases between. The CDR3 sequence: CASLVSGANTGELFF. The CDR3 bases are TGTGCCAGTCTAGTATCTGGAGCGAACACCGGGGAGCTGTTTTTT.

The V and J genes are TRBV6-1 and TRBJ2-7, with no clear D. Between the trimmed V and J ends, which lost 6 bases and 1 base, there was a span of 13 bases. CDR3 length: 14 residues. CDR1 and CDR2 (germline): MNHNS, SASEGT. CDR3 residues: CASSARLGSYEQYF. The CDR3 DNA is TGTGCCAGCAGCGCTCGCCTGGGTTCCTACGAGCAGTACTTC.

The V and J genes are TRBV19 and TRBJ1-1; D not resolved. The germline V and J ends were trimmed by 1 base and 5 bases, with 5 bases remaining between them. This CDR3 region has 12 residues. Germline CDR1 reads LNHDA; CDR2 reads SQIVND (reference sequence). CDR3 protein: CASSIGQTEAFF. As DNA, the CDR3 is TGTGCCAGTAGTATAGGTCAGACTGAAGCTTTCTTT.

The CDR3 sequence: CASSLVQSYEQYF. For the CDR3, the DNA is TGTGCCAGCAGCTTGGTGCAGAGCTACGAGCAGTACTTC. The chain has TRBV5-4 and TRBJ2-7, with D uncertain. CDR1 SGHNT and CDR2 YYREEE come from the germline V gene (reference sequence). The CDR3 has 13 residues. Deletions cut 0 bases from V and 3 bases from J, with 7 bases between.